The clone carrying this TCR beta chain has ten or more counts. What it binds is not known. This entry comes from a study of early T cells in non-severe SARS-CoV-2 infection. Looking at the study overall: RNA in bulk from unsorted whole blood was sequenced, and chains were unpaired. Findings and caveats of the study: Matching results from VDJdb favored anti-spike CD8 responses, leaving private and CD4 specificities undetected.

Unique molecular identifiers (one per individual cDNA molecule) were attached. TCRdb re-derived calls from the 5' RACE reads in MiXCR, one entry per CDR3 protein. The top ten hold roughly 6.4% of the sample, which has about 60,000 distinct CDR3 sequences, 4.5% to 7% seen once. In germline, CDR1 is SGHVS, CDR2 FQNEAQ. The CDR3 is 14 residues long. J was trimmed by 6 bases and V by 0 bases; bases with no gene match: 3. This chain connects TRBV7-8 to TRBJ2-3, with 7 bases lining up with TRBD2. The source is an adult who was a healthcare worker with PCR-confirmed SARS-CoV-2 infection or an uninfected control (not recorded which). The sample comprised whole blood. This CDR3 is CASSLAGGSDTQYF. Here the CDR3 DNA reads TGTGCCAGCAGCTTAGCGGGAGGGTCGGATACGCAGTATTTT.